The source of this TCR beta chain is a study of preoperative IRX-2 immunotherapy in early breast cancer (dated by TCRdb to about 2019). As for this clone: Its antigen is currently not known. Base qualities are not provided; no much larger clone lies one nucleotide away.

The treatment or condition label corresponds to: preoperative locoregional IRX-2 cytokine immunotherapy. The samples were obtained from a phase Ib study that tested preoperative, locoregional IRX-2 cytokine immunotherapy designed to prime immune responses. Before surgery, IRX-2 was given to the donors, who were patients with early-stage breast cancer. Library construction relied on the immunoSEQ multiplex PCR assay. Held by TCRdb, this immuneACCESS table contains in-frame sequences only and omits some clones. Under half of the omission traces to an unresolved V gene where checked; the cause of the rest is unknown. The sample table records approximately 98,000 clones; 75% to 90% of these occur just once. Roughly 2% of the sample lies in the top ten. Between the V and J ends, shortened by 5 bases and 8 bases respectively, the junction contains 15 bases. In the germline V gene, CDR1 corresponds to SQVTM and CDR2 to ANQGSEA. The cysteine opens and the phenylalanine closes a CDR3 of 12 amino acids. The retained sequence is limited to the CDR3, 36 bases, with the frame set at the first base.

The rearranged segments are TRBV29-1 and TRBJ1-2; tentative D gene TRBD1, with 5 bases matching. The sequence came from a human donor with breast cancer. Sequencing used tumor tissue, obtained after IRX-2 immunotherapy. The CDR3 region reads CSVQRGVGGYTF. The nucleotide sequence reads TGCAGCGTTCAACGGGGGGTGGGAGGCTACACCTTC. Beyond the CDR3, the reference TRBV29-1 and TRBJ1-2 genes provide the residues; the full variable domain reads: SAVISQKPSRDICQRGTSLTIQCQVDSQVTMMFWYRQQPGQSLTLIATANQGSEATYESGFVIDKFPISRPNLTFSTLTVSNMSPEDSSIYLCSVQRGVGGYTFGSGTRLTVV.